The entry that follows covers one T cell receptor beta chain sequence. Its antigen remains unidentified. The sample is drawn from a study of regulatory T cells in long-lasting Graves disease. Study results and limitations: The study found TRBV28, TRBJ1-2 and TRBJ2-5 favored in persistent disease.

V gave up 5 bases and J gave up 5 bases, with 22 bases separating them. CDR3 size: 17 residues. Germline V gene sequence: CDR1 MNHEY, CDR2 SMNVEV (reference sequence). CDR3 regions were amplified by Arm-PCR using iRepertoire HTBI primers to build TCR beta libraries. TCRdb processed the multiplex PCR reads anew with MiXCR; each CDR3 protein has one entry. The table records hundreds of thousands of distinct CDR3 sequences, roughly 16% of them present only once. Time point indicated: newly diagnosed GD, antithyroid drugs for less than 3 months. RNA from PBMCs was the source of the TCR library. The same specimen was also included in a second study, on T cells in Graves' hyperthyroidism and ophthalmopathy. As that report states: A set of HTBI primers served as the primers for a first-round RT-PCR of the TCR CDR3. Blood samples included most of the expanded thyroid clonotypes exceeding 0.001.

The clonotype was recovered from a woman in her twenties or thirties with Graves disease. Sequenced material: peripheral blood mononuclear cells (PBMCs), taken at new diagnosis, from a patient treated with antithyroid drugs. This rearrangement joins TRBV27 to TRBJ2-1; the D call may be TRBD1 or TRBD2 (6 bases each). The CDR3 is CASSPRGTGRTDNEQFF. The CDR3 DNA reads as TGTGCCAGCAGTCCAAGGGGGACTGGAAGAACTGACAATGAGCAGTTCTTC.